One and the same sample provided the 26 T cell receptor beta chains below, sequenced in a study of blood T cell repertoires in COVID-19. Sequencing used immunoSEQ multiplex PCR; TCRdb keeps in-frame clones, though not all of them. This sample carries roughly 200,000 clones, about 82% of them seen once, and the ten largest clones take 5% to 7%. Source material: PBMCs or T cells enriched from blood (not recorded which). The receptors were gathered from a man in his forties with acute COVID-19.

The chain recombines TRBV21-1 with TRBJ2-7; TRBD2 is the table's D call, not checked against the DNA. TRBV21-1 has pseudogene status. CDR3 length: 17 residues. DNA for the CDR3: TGTGCCAGCAGCAAAGACGGGGCTAGCGGGGAGACCTACGAGCAGTACTTC. Protein: CASSKDGASGETYEQYF.

This chain joins TRBV7-2 and TRBJ2-1; the D gene is possibly TRBD2 (6 bases). This CDR3 has 14 amino acids. Germline CDR1 reads SGHTA; CDR2 reads FQGNSA. The V end was cut by 4 bases, the J end by 5 bases, with 12 bases between. The CDR3 is CASSYPGSHNEQFF. DNA of the CDR3: TGTGCCAGCAGCTACCCCGGGAGCCACAATGAGCAGTTCTTC.

This chain connects TRBV13 to TRBJ2-2; 12 bases align to TRBD1. The V and J ends lost 5 bases and 7 bases, in that order; junction bases with no gene match: 11. CDR1 PRHDT and CDR2 FYEKMQ come from the germline V gene (reference sequence). The CDR3 runs to 17 residues. The CDR3 nucleotides read TGTGCCAGCAGCCCAGCCGGGACAGGGGGCTTTGGCGGGGAGCTGTTTTTT. It yields the protein CASSPAGTGGFGGELFF.

The V call is TRBV27, the J call TRBJ2-3; TRBD1 matches at 9 bases. The V segment lost 6 bases and the J segment 3 bases; nucleotides outside the gene matches: 7. The CDR3 covers 15 residues. Per germline, CDR1 MNHEY and CDR2 SMNVEV (reference sequence). Here the CDR3 reads CASSDRGGGTDTQYF. The CDR3, as DNA: TGTGCCAGCAGCGACAGGGGGGGCGGTACAGATACGCAGTATTTT.

The chain joins TRBV13 to TRBJ1-5; no definite D call. The germline V gene encodes CDR1 PRHDT and CDR2 FYEKMQ (reference sequence). V was shortened by 0 bases and J by 6 bases, with 12 bases between the two germline ends. The CDR3 sequence is 15 residues long. CDR3 in DNA: TGTGCCAGCAGCTTAGGGAGGGCGTCGGCTCAGCCCCAGCATTTT. The encoded protein is CASSLGRASAQPQHF.

The chain combines TRBV29-1 with TRBJ1-2; D is perhaps TRBD1 (5 bases). The CDR3 spans 13 residues. Germline CDR1 reads SQVTM; CDR2 reads ANQGSEA. Trimming cost V 6 bases and J 6 bases, with 17 bases left between them. This chain's CDR3 is CSVSPTGSDGYTF. The CDR3 DNA reads as TGCAGCGTCAGCCCAACAGGTTCCGATGGCTACACCTTC.

This clone was counted a few times. V is TRBV18 and J is TRBJ2-7; maybe TRBD1 (6 bases). CDR3 length: 13 residues. Looked up from germline, CDR1 is KGHSH and CDR2 is LQKENI. V dropped 3 bases and J dropped 4 bases, with 10 bases sitting between them. DNA of the CDR3: TGTGCCAGCTCACCGGGACAAAAATACGAGCAGTACTTC. Translation: CASSPGQKYEQYF.

The chain is built from TRBV14 and TRBJ1-6; TRBD1 might be the D (5 bases). The length of the CDR3 is 14 residues. Germline lookup yields CDR1 SGHDN and CDR2 FVKESK. Trimming cost V 4 bases and J 8 bases, with 12 bases left between them. The CDR3 nucleotides are TGTGCCAGCAGCCGAAGGGAGGGGCATTCACCCCTCCACTTT. The encoded protein is CASSRREGHSPLHF. Variable domain in full (rest from reference TRBV14 and TRBJ1-6): EAGVTQFPSHSVIEKGQTVTLRCDPISGHDNLYWYRRVMGKEIKFLLHFVKESKQDESGMPNNRFLAERTGGTYSTLKVQPAELEDSGVYFCASSRREGHSPLHFGNGTRLTVT.

The rearrangement joins TRBV4-2 to TRBJ2-1; a possible D gene is TRBD2 (6 bases). Germline V gene sequence: CDR1 LGHNA, CDR2 YNFKEQ. This CDR3 comprises 16 residues. V was trimmed by 1 base and J by 2 bases, leaving 12 bases between them. The DNA of the CDR3 is TGTGCCAGCAGCCAAGTACGAAGCGGGCCCTACAATGAGCAGTTCTTC. Translated: CASSQVRSGPYNEQFF.

The chain uses TRBV14 and TRBJ2-1; TRBD1 might be the D (8 bases). The CDR3 consists of 16 residues. Looked up from germline, CDR1 is SGHDN and CDR2 is FVKESK. The V end lost 0 bases, the J end lost 11 bases, and 20 bases lay between the germline ends. The CDR3 bases are TGTGCCAGCAGCCAAGAAGGTCCCACAGGGGGGGGAAAGCAGTTCTTC. As protein: CASSQEGPTGGGKQFF.

V usage is TRBV4-3 and J usage is TRBJ2-7, with 8 bases lining up with TRBD2. Germline V gene lookup returns CDR1 LGHNA and CDR2 YSLEER. The CDR3 sequence is 15 residues long. V gave up 1 base and J gave up 4 bases; unmatched junction bases: 6. The CDR3 DNA reads as TGCGCCAGCAGCCAAGCCCTAGCGGGCAGTTACGAGCAGTACTTC. As protein: CASSQALAGSYEQYF.

The rearrangement joins TRBV19 to TRBJ2-3; maybe TRBD2 (6 bases). V gave up 4 bases and J gave up 6 bases, with 17 bases separating them. The CDR3 runs to 15 residues. Per the germline V gene, CDR1 is LNHDA and CDR2 is SQIVND (reference sequence). The CDR3, as DNA: TGTGCCAGTAGTACCCTGATGCGGGAAGCCGATACGCAGTATTTT. It specifies CASSTLMREADTQYF.

The J gene is TRBJ2-1, the V gene TRBV11-2, with a tentative D call TRBD2 (5 bases). Deletions cut 3 bases from V and 5 bases from J, with 14 bases between. This CDR3 comprises 15 residues. Looked up from germline, CDR1 is SGHAT and CDR2 is FQNNGV. The CDR3 bases are TGTGCCAGCAGCTTTCGAGGGATAAGAAACAATGAGCAGTTCTTC. Its protein is CASSFRGIRNNEQFF.

The V gene is TRBV29-1, the J gene TRBJ2-5, with D possibly matching TRBD2 (7 bases). Trimming pared 5 bases from V and 7 bases from J, leaving 11 bases between. Germline-derived CDR1 and CDR2 are SQVTM and ANQGSEA. The CDR3 loop spans 11 amino acids. The CDR3 protein is CSVYAGATQYF. In nucleotides, the CDR3 is TGCAGCGTTTATGCGGGGGCGACCCAGTACTTC.

The J gene is TRBJ2-7, the V gene TRBV3-1 (or the pseudogene TRBV3-2); 7 bases map to TRBD1. V was clipped by 4 bases and J by 6 bases; unmatched bases: 6. From germline, CDR1 is LGHDT and CDR2 YNNKEL (reference sequence). There are 13 residues in the CDR3. The CDR3 region is CASSRQGDAEQYF. CDR3 sequence (DNA): TGTGCCAGCAGCCGGCAGGGGGACGCCGAGCAGTACTTC.

The chain uses TRBV2 and TRBJ1-3; possible D gene TRBD1, 6 bases. The CDR3 is made up of 16 amino acids. Germline CDR1 is SNHLY and CDR2 is FYNNEI. The V end was cut by 4 bases, the J end by 1 base, with 14 bases between. The CDR3 sequence: CASSASRGNSGNTIYF. The CDR3 DNA reads as TGTGCCAGCAGTGCTTCCAGGGGAAATTCTGGAAACACCATATATTTT.

In its sample, this clone was seen a few times. This chain connects TRBV5-4 to TRBJ1-1; a possible D gene is TRBD1 (5 bases). Germline loops: CDR1 SGHNT, CDR2 YYREEE (reference sequence). The V and J ends lost 2 bases and 1 base respectively, with 15 bases between them. CDR3 size: 16 residues. The CDR3 nucleotides read TGTGCCAGCAGCTTCGGGGGGTTAGCGAGGAACACTGAAGCTTTCTTT. Residues: CASSFGGLARNTEAFF.

V and J are TRBV28 and TRBJ2-3; D remains unclear. Trimming took 8 bases from V and 4 from J, leaving 7 bases between them. The CDR3 spans 11 residues. Germline V lookup: CDR1 MDHEN, CDR2 SYDVKM. CDR3 bases: TGTGCCAGCGTTCGGTCAGATACGCAGTATTTT. It translates to CASVRSDTQYF.

The V and J genes are TRBV28 and TRBJ1-2; 12 bases line up with TRBD1. V lost 6 bases and J lost 2; bases outside the gene matches: 7. The CDR3 runs to 16 residues. The germline V gene has CDR1 MDHEN and CDR2 SYDVKM. DNA for the CDR3: TGTGCCAGCAGCCAGCCCGGGACAGGGGGCAACTATGGCTACACCTTC. This translates into CASSQPGTGGNYGYTF.

The genes are TRBV3-1 (or the pseudogene TRBV3-2) and TRBJ2-7, with 10 bases fitting TRBD2. V gave up 1 base and J gave up 5 bases; unmatched junction bases: 8. The CDR3 contains 16 residues. Germline CDR1 and CDR2: LGHDT and YNNKEL (reference sequence). The CDR3 coding sequence is TGTGCCAGCAGCCAAGGAGAAGCGGGAGGGCCCCACGAGCAGTACTTC. This sequence encodes CASSQGEAGGPHEQYF.

V is TRBV4-2 and J is TRBJ2-1, with 7 bases fitting TRBD2. CDR1 is LGHNA and CDR2 is YNFKEQ in the germline V gene. This CDR3 is 19 amino acids long. The V segment lost 0 bases and the J segment 4 bases; nucleotides outside the gene matches: 15. CDR3 in amino acids: CASSQDMGGAGAGYNEQFF. In DNA form, the CDR3 reads TGTGCCAGCAGCCAAGATATGGGCGGGGCGGGAGCAGGTTACAATGAGCAGTTCTTC.

V is TRBV5-1 and J is TRBJ2-7, with no clear D. This CDR3 contains 11 residues. The V end lost 4 bases, the J end lost 3 bases, and 5 bases lay between the germline ends. Germline V gives CDR1 SGHRS, CDR2 YFSETQ. The CDR3 sequence: CASSPLYEQYF. The CDR3 DNA is TGCGCCAGCAGCCCTCTCTACGAGCAGTACTTC.

The rearrangement joins TRBV5-1 to TRBJ2-5; 8 bases fit TRBD1. The CDR3 runs to 19 residues. Germline lookup yields CDR1 SGHRS and CDR2 YFSETQ. The V segment lost 3 bases and the J segment 7 bases; nucleotides outside the gene matches: 23. DNA of the CDR3: TGCGCCAGCAGCTCCTCGGGACAGGTGGTCGATTTAGCCAAAGGGACCCAGTACTTC. Translating it yields CASSSSGQVVDLAKGTQYF.

The chain carries TRBV24-1 and TRBJ1-2; 8 bases line up with TRBD1. J lost 2 bases, V lost 5 bases, and 3 bases had no gene match. The germline gives CDR1 KGHDR, CDR2 SFDVKD. CDR3 length: 14 amino acids. The chain's CDR3 is CATSGTGGNYGYTF. In nucleotides, the CDR3 is TGTGCCACCAGTGGCACAGGGGGGAACTATGGCTACACCTTC.

This clone appeared a single time. The V call is TRBV30, the J call TRBJ2-6; D unresolved. The CDR3 loop spans 13 amino acids. Deletions cut 7 bases from V and 3 bases from J, with 10 bases between. Per germline, CDR1 GTSNPN and CDR2 SVGIG (reference sequence). The CDR3 spells CALHRGGANVLTF. DNA of the CDR3: TGTGCCTTACACCGCGGTGGGGCCAACGTCCTGACTTTC. The whole variable domain, remainder taken from reference TRBV30 and TRBJ2-6, is SQTIHQWPATLVQPVGSPLSLECTVEGTSNPNLYWYRQAAGRGLQLLFYSVGIGQISSEVPQNLSASRPQDRQFILSSKKLLLSDSGFYLCALHRGGANVLTFGAGSRLTVL.

This chain connects TRBV7-8 to TRBJ1-2; no clear D. CDR3 length: 15 residues. Per germline, CDR1 SGHVS and CDR2 FQNEAQ. V lost 5 bases to trimming and J lost 8 bases, with 21 bases between them. The CDR3 region is CASSPSPGFPRGYTF. The CDR3 DNA reads TGTGCCAGCAGCCCTAGCCCGGGGTTTCCTAGAGGCTACACCTTC.